The 26 T cell receptor beta chains given below trace back to one sample, sequenced in a study of cytomegalovirus exposure and HLA in healthy donors. Data came from immunoSEQ multiplex PCR; TCRdb stores just in-frame clones and leaves some out. This repertoire shows about 160,000 clones, around 85% found once; its top ten account for under 2.5%. The sample comprised PBMCs. All receptors derive from a man aged 30-40 years in good health and CMV-seropositive.

The DNA of the CDR3 is TGTGCCAGCAGCACGCCGGGACAGCGACAAGAGACCCAGTACTTC. It is translated as CASSTPGQRQETQYF. The chain has TRBV7-2 and TRBJ2-5, with 7 bases aligning to TRBD1. Germline V gives CDR1 SGHTA, CDR2 FQGNSA. The V and J ends lost 5 bases and 2 bases, in that order; junction bases with no gene match: 8. This CDR3 spans 15 amino acids.

The J gene is TRBJ2-3, the V gene TRBV7-2; the D gene is possibly TRBD1 (5 bases). CDR1 SGHTA and CDR2 FQGNSA come from the germline V gene. V was pared by 2 bases and J by 0 bases, with 9 bases between. CDR3 size: 15 residues. The CDR3, as DNA: TGTGCCAGCAGCTTAAATGGACACAGCACAGATACGCAGTATTTT. It yields the protein CASSLNGHSTDTQYF.

The CDR3: CASSTITGALNYGYTF. CDR3 coding DNA: TGTGCCAGTAGCACAATCACAGGGGCCCTTAACTATGGCTACACCTTC. V usage is TRBV19 and J usage is TRBJ1-2; 7 positions match TRBD1. Trimming at V came to 6 bases and at J to 1 base, leaving 11 bases not matched to a gene. This CDR3 has 16 residues. In germline, CDR1 is LNHDA, CDR2 SQIVND (reference sequence).

This rearrangement joins TRBV7-9 to TRBJ2-6; 8 positions agree with TRBD2. Germline CDR1 is SEHNR and CDR2 is FQNEAQ (reference sequence). The trim removed 5 bases at V and 2 bases at J, leaving 14 bases unmatched. The CDR3 covers 19 residues. The CDR3 DNA is TGTGCCAGCAGCGCCCTGAAGGGACGGGGGGGAACTGGGGCCAACGTCCTGACTTTC. Translated, it gives CASSALKGRGGTGANVLTF. Full variable domain (missing parts from reference TRBV7-9 and TRBJ2-6): DTGVSQNPRHKITKRGQNVTFRCDPISEHNRLYWYRQTLGQGPEFLTYFQNEAQLEKSRLLSDRFSAERPKGSFSTLEIQRTEQGDSAMYLCASSALKGRGGTGANVLTFGAGSRLTVL.

This sequence joins TRBV6-1 and TRBJ2-1; 9 positions agree with TRBD1. Trimming cost V 6 bases and J 1 base; bases outside gene matches: 4. Germline-derived CDR1 and CDR2 are MNHNS and SASEGT. The CDR3 runs 15 residues. The chain's CDR3 is CASRGQGASYNEQFF. CDR3 DNA: TGTGCCAGCAGGGGACAGGGTGCGTCCTACAATGAGCAGTTCTTC.

The chain carries TRBV6-5 and TRBJ1-2, with a tentative D call TRBD1 (5 bases). The CDR3 spans 12 residues. Trimming pared 2 bases from V and 6 bases from J, leaving 7 bases between. Germline V CDR1 and CDR2: MNHEY, SVGAGI. CDR3 residues: CASSYAQDGYTF. In DNA form, the CDR3 reads TGTGCCAGCAGTTACGCACAGGATGGCTACACCTTC.

In its sample, this clone was seen a few times. The chain carries TRBV30 and TRBJ1-6; TRBD1 agrees at 9 bases. Per germline, CDR1 GTSNPN and CDR2 SVGIG (reference sequence). The V and J ends lost 2 bases and 7 bases, in that order; junction bases with no gene match: 3. The CDR3 loop spans 14 amino acids. The CDR3 sequence is CAWSRDRENSPLHF. CDR3 nucleotide sequence: TGTGCCTGGAGTCGGGACAGGGAGAATTCACCCCTCCACTTT.

Concerning this clone itself: The identical CDR3 is also encoded by other nucleotide sequences in the sample. The chain combines TRBV9 with TRBJ2-5, with 11 bases matching TRBD1. Germline loops: CDR1 SGDLS, CDR2 YYNGEE. The CDR3 is made up of 15 amino acids. V trimming: 0 bases; J trimming: 5 bases; junction bases outside the gene matches: 3. The chain's CDR3 is CASSVGTGGGETQYF. CDR3 in DNA: TGTGCCAGCAGCGTAGGGACAGGGGGCGGTGAGACCCAGTACTTC.

V and J are TRBV30 and TRBJ2-3, with 12 bases that match TRBD2. This CDR3 spans 18 amino acids. With V trimmed by 0 bases and J by 7 bases, 14 bases remained unmatched. Germline V CDR1 and CDR2: GTSNPN, SVGIG (reference sequence). DNA of the CDR3: TGTGCCTGGAGTGTAACCCGGACTAGCGGGGCCAACCGGCATACGCAGTATTTT. Amino acids: CAWSVTRTSGANRHTQYF.

In nucleotides, the CDR3 is TGTGCCAGCAGCCGCTCCGGGACAACCCAGAACACTGAAGCTTTCTTT. It yields the protein CASSRSGTTQNTEAFF. This chain connects TRBV7-2 to TRBJ1-1, with D perhaps TRBD1 (6 bases). V was cut by 5 bases and J by 1 base, with 17 bases left in between. The CDR3 loop spans 16 amino acids. The germline CDR1 and CDR2 sequences are SGHTA and FQGNSA.

In this sample, this clone turned up a few times. This rearrangement joins TRBV27 to TRBJ1-4; 7 nucleotides line up with TRBD1. V dropped 3 bases and J dropped 5; count of bases not matched to a gene: 9. Germline CDR1 and CDR2: MNHEY and SMNVEV (reference sequence). The CDR3 covers 16 residues. The CDR3 DNA reads TGTGCCAGCAGTTTGTGGGCAGGGGGTTCGAATGAAAAACTGTTTTTT. Its translation is CASSLWAGGSNEKLFF.

The sample holds a few counts of this clone. The chain has TRBV11-2 and TRBJ2-5, with TRBD2 matching over 7 bases. The J segment lost 2 bases and the V segment lost 1 base, leaving 4 bases of the junction unmatched. CDR1 and CDR2 from the germline V gene are SGHAT and FQNNGV. The CDR3 has 15 amino acids. CDR3 DNA sequence: TGTGCCAGCAGCTTAGGCGGGAGAGGGCAAGAGACCCAGTACTTC. It yields the protein CASSLGGRGQETQYF.

The rearrangement uses TRBV5-6 and TRBJ2-3; 7 bases are a match to TRBD1. V lost 4 bases to trimming and J lost 2 bases; unmatched junction nucleotides: 10. CDR1 and CDR2 (germline): SGHDT, YYEEEE. The CDR3 covers 16 residues. The CDR3 sequence: CASSLSWDSYTDTQYF. The CDR3 DNA sequence: TGTGCCAGCAGCCTCTCTTGGGACAGCTACACAGATACGCAGTATTTT.

The CDR3 nucleotides read TGTGCCAGCAGTTACTCGTACAGGGGGCGAGGCGGGGAGCTGTTTTTT. This gives the protein CASSYSYRGRGGELFF. The gene calls are TRBV6-5 and TRBJ2-2; 9 nucleotides agree with TRBD1. This CDR3 is built from 16 residues. The germline gives CDR1 MNHEY, CDR2 SVGAGI. V lost 0 bases, J lost 7 bases, and 6 bases stayed unmatched.

This sequence joins TRBV14 and TRBJ1-4; D is undetermined. CDR3 size: 16 residues. CDR1 SGHDN and CDR2 FVKESK come from the germline V gene. V lost 0 bases to trimming and J lost 4 bases, with 12 bases between them. In nucleotides, the CDR3 is TGTGCCAGCAGCCAAGAAGAGGGAATGCTTAATGAAAAACTGTTTTTT. Protein: CASSQEEGMLNEKLFF. Based on the CDR3 plus reference TRBV14 and TRBJ1-4, the full variable domain is EAGVTQFPSHSVIEKGQTVTLRCDPISGHDNLYWYRRVMGKEIKFLLHFVKESKQDESGMPNNRFLAERTGGTYSTLKVQPAELEDSGVYFCASSQEEGMLNEKLFFGSGTQLSVL.

The chain employs TRBV5-1 and TRBJ1-1; D ambiguous. Trimming left V 1 base short and J 4 bases short, with 14 bases between. The CDR3 runs 15 residues. CDR1 is SGHRS and CDR2 is YFSETQ in the germline V gene. The CDR3 loop reads CASSLLGVPGTEAFF. CDR3 DNA: TGCGCCAGCAGCTTGTTGGGCGTTCCCGGCACTGAAGCTTTCTTT. The full variable domain, in which reference TRBV5-1 and TRBJ1-1 provide the parts outside the CDR3, is KAGVTQTPRYLIKTRGQQVTLSCSPISGHRSVSWYQQTPGQGLQFLFEYFSETQRNKGNFPGRFSGRQFSNSRSEMNVSTLELGDSALYLCASSLLGVPGTEAFFGQGTRLTVV.

The sample holds a few counts of this clone. This chain joins TRBV11-2 and TRBJ1-2; perhaps TRBD1 as D (5 bases). The CDR3 length is 13 residues. V was clipped by 5 bases and J by 4 bases, with 11 bases between them. In germline, CDR1 is SGHAT, CDR2 FQNNGV. CDR3 coding DNA: TGTGCCAGCAGCGCCGACAGTACCTATGGCTACACCTTC. This translates into CASSADSTYGYTF.

This chain links TRBV27 with TRBJ2-3; possibly TRBD1 for D (6 bases). Trimming removed 7 bases at V and 0 bases at J, with 17 bases between. Germline V gene data show CDR1 as MNHEY and CDR2 as SMNVEV (reference sequence). The CDR3 spans 16 residues. CDR3 protein: CASTPLRGSSTDTQYF. For the CDR3, the DNA is TGTGCCAGCACCCCCCTCAGGGGTTCTAGCACAGATACGCAGTATTTT.

In DNA, the CDR3 is TGTGCCATCAGTGAACCCGGGACAGGGAATAATTCACCCCTCCACTTT. It specifies CAISEPGTGNNSPLHF. This chain joins TRBV10-3 and TRBJ1-6, with 9 nucleotides matching TRBD1. Unmatched junction bases numbered 5, after V lost 3 bases and J lost 5 bases. The CDR3 is 16 residues long. Germline CDR1 is ENHRY and CDR2 is SYGVKD.

This chain joins TRBV5-4 and TRBJ1-1; TRBD1 is a possible D gene (5 bases). Trimming took off 0 bases at V and 7 bases at J, with 16 bases between the two ends. CDR3 length: 15 residues. CDR1 is SGHNT and CDR2 is YYREEE in the germline V gene (reference sequence). CDR3 in amino acids: CASSLGGEDQVEAFF. Written as DNA, the CDR3 is TGTGCCAGCAGCTTGGGGGGGGAAGACCAGGTTGAAGCTTTCTTT. The full variable domain, its missing parts supplied by reference TRBV5-4 and TRBJ1-1, is ETGVTQSPTHLIKTRGQQVTLRCSSQSGHNTVSWYQQALGQGPQFIFQYYREEENGRGNFPPRFSGLQFPNYSSELNVNALELDDSALYLCASSLGGEDQVEAFFGQGTRLTVV.

The chain recombines TRBV19 with TRBJ2-7; TRBD1 aligns across 10 bases. This CDR3 has 15 amino acids. Trimming at V came to 2 bases and at J to 5 bases, leaving 6 bases not matched to a gene. CDR1 LNHDA and CDR2 SQIVND come from the germline V gene (reference sequence). This CDR3 reads CASSIKRQGAHEQYF. The CDR3 bases are TGTGCCAGTAGTATAAAGAGACAGGGGGCGCACGAGCAGTACTTC.

The chain carries TRBV7-9 and TRBJ2-3; TRBD2 aligns across 9 bases. This CDR3 comprises 16 residues. V gave up 5 bases and J gave up 5 bases; unmatched junction bases: 11. The V gene's germline CDR1 is SEHNR and CDR2 FQNEAQ (reference sequence). In DNA form, the CDR3 reads TGTGCCAGCAGCCCCGCCTTTAGCGGGGGCCGAGATACGCAGTATTTT. This encodes CASSPAFSGGRDTQYF.

This clone was seen a single time. This chain links TRBV5-4 with TRBJ2-7; 12 bases align to TRBD2. This CDR3 region has 16 residues. Germline CDR1 SGHNT, CDR2 YYREEE (reference sequence). V lost 4 bases to trimming and J lost 4 bases; unmatched junction nucleotides: 9. CDR3 in DNA: TGTGCCAGCAGCCCTGGGGGACTAGCGGGTTCATACGAGCAGTACTTC. This encodes CASSPGGLAGSYEQYF.

This chain links TRBV9 with TRBJ1-2, with 7 bases identical to TRBD1. The CDR3 contains 18 residues. Germline CDR1 SGDLS, CDR2 YYNGEE. V dropped 7 bases and J dropped 6; count of bases not matched to a gene: 24. The DNA for the CDR3 is TGTGCCAGCGAGCGGGGGTACGGGAGGCCAACAGGGGCGCATGGCTACACCTTC. Translated: CASERGYGRPTGAHGYTF. Full variable domain (missing parts from reference TRBV9 and TRBJ1-2): DSGVTQTPKHLITATGQRVTLRCSPRSGDLSVYWYQQSLDQGLQFLIQYYNGEERAKGNILERFSAQQFPDLHSELNLSSLELGDSALYFCASERGYGRPTGAHGYTFGSGTRLTVV.

The chain links TRBV6-1 to TRBJ1-4; weak D call: TRBD1 (5 bases). Germline CDR1 and CDR2: MNHNS and SASEGT. V lost 7 bases and J 7 bases, leaving 10 bases between the germline ends. CDR3 length: 12 residues. CDR3 DNA sequence: TGTGCCAGCACGACAGAGCCTGAAAAACTGTTTTTT. As protein: CASTTEPEKLFF.

The CDR3 DNA is TGCGCCAGCAGCTTGTCGAAGAGCTCCTACGAGCAGTACTTC. It encodes CASSLSKSSYEQYF. This sequence joins TRBV5-1 and TRBJ2-7, with D uncertain. Germline lookup yields CDR1 SGHRS and CDR2 YFSETQ. Trimming removed 1 base from V and 0 bases from J, with 8 bases in between. The CDR3 is made up of 14 amino acids.